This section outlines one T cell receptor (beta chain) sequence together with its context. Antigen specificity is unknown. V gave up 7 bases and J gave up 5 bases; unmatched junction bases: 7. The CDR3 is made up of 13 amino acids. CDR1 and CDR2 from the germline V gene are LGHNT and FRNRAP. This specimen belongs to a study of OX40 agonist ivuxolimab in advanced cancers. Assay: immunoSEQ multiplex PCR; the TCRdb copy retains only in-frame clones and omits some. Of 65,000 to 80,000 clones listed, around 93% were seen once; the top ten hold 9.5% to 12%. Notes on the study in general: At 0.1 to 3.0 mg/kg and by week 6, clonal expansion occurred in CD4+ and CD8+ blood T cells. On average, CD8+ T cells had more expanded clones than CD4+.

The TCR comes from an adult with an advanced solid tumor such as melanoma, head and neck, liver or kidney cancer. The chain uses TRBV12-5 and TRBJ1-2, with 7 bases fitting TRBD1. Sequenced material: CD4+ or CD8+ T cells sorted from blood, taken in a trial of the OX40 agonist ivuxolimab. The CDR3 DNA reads TGTGCTAGTGCTTCCGGGACAGCGTATGGCTACACCTTC. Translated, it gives CASASGTAYGYTF. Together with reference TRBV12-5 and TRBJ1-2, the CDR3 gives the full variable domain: DARVTQTPRHKVTEMGQEVTMRCQPILGHNTVFWYRQTMMQGLELLAYFRNRAPLDDSGMPKDRFSAEMPDATLATLKIQPSEPRDSAVYFCASASGTAYGYTFGSGTRLTVV.